The 19 T cell receptor beta chains reported below all come from one sample, sequenced in a study of T cell responses to AZD1222 COVID-19 vaccine. TCRdb's copy holds only in-frame clones and misses some; the assay was immunoSEQ multiplex PCR. This sample has about 120,000 clones, with around 91% found just once. The sample consisted of peripheral blood, taken on day 0 of MenACWY control vaccination. The source of these receptors is an adult in good health.

J is TRBJ2-1 and V is TRBV27; the match to TRBD2 covers 11 bases. The CDR3 is 16 amino acids. Germline V gene data show CDR1 as MNHEY and CDR2 as SMNVEV (reference sequence). V dropped 0 bases and J dropped 10; count of bases not matched to a gene: 8. In nucleotides, the CDR3 is TGTGCCAGCAGTTTATCAACTAGCGGGGGTTCAAGGGAGCAGTTCTTC. This encodes CASSLSTSGGSREQFF.

This chain links TRBV28 with TRBJ2-7; 8 nucleotides match TRBD1. Germline V gives CDR1 MDHEN, CDR2 SYDVKM. The CDR3 runs to 14 residues. Losses at the gene ends were 6 bases for V and 2 bases for J; bases not matched to a gene: 6. The CDR3 coding sequence is TGTGCCAGCAGCTCTGGACAGGGAGCCTACGAGCAGTACTTC. As protein: CASSSGQGAYEQYF.

This sequence joins TRBV7-3 and TRBJ2-7; D perhaps matches TRBD1 (5 bases). The CDR3 runs to 14 residues. The germline CDR1 and CDR2 sequences are SGHTA and FQGTGA. Trimming removed 5 bases from V and 6 bases from J, with 17 bases in between. CDR3 sequence: CASSVTAGFGEQYF. The DNA for the CDR3 is TGTGCCAGCAGCGTCACTGCAGGGTTTGGCGAGCAGTACTTC. The full variable domain, rest sourced from reference TRBV7-3 and TRBJ2-7, is GAGVSQTPSNKVTEKGKYVELRCDPISGHTALYWYRQSLGQGPEFLIYFQGTGAADDSGLPNDRFFAVRPEGSVSTLKIQRTERGDSAVYLCASSVTAGFGEQYFGPGTRLTVT.

The gene calls are TRBV21-1 and TRBJ1-2; the table's D gene call, TRBD1, was not cross checked with the DNA. TRBV21-1 is a recognized pseudogene. This CDR3 has 12 amino acids. CDR3: CASSGGRGGYTF. CDR3 coding DNA: TGTGCCAGCAGCGGCGGCAGGGGAGGCTACACCTTC.

The chain employs TRBV5-8 and TRBJ1-2; D ambiguous. Trimming left V 4 bases short and J 4 bases short, with 14 bases between. This CDR3 comprises 14 residues. Per germline, CDR1 SGHTS and CDR2 YDEGEE. CDR3 sequence: CASSPGGLFYGYTF. DNA of the CDR3: TGTGCCAGCAGCCCCGGCGGACTCTTCTATGGCTACACCTTC.

This sequence joins TRBV10-3 and TRBJ2-3; 16 bases fit TRBD2. The CDR3 is made up of 19 amino acids. V lost 6 bases and J lost 0; bases outside the gene matches: 9. CDR1 ENHRY and CDR2 SYGVKD come from the germline V gene. This CDR3 is CAIRGTSGGALSSTDTQYF. The CDR3 bases are TGTGCCATCAGAGGGACTAGCGGGGGGGCCCTGTCTAGCACAGATACGCAGTATTTT.

The table lists this clone with a count of one. The rearrangement links TRBV19 to TRBJ1-1; the match to TRBD1 covers 10 bases. CDR1 LNHDA and CDR2 SQIVND come from the germline V gene (reference sequence). The CDR3 sequence is 13 residues long. The J segment lost 11 bases and the V segment lost 1 base, leaving 4 bases of the junction unmatched. This chain's CDR3 is CASSIGPGQGAFF. The CDR3 DNA sequence: TGTGCCAGTAGTATAGGGCCGGGACAGGGGGCTTTCTTT.

The rearrangement uses TRBV10-3 and TRBJ2-7; no clear D gene. Germline assignment: CDR1 ENHRY and CDR2 SYGVKD. The CDR3 runs 12 residues. The V end was cut by 4 bases, the J end by 6 bases, with 10 bases between. CDR3 nucleotide sequence: TGTGCCATCAGTGGGCCCTCCATCGAGCAGTACTTC. Its protein product is CAISGPSIEQYF.

CDR3 amino acids: CASSPGPNEKLFF. CDR3 bases: TGTGCCAGCAGCCCGGGACCTAATGAAAAACTGTTTTTT. This chain uses TRBV5-6 with TRBJ1-4; perhaps TRBD1 as D (5 bases). Germline loops: CDR1 SGHDT, CDR2 YYEEEE. The CDR3 sequence is 13 residues long. V shed 4 bases and J shed 3 bases, with 7 bases lying between them.

The chain combines TRBV4-1 with TRBJ2-7, with D possibly matching TRBD2 (6 bases). This CDR3 contains 15 residues. Germline V CDR1 and CDR2: MGHRA, YSYEKL. The germline V and J ends were trimmed by 1 base and 2 bases, with 12 bases remaining between them. The CDR3 protein is CASSQGGWGAYEQYF. DNA of the CDR3: TGCGCCAGCAGCCAAGGAGGATGGGGGGCCTACGAGCAGTACTTC.

The rearrangement uses TRBV30 and TRBJ2-7; 7 bases agree with TRBD2. The germline gives CDR1 GTSNPN, CDR2 SVGIG (reference sequence). The CDR3 covers 15 residues. Trimming took 3 bases from V and 2 from J; bases not matched to a gene: 10. Here the CDR3 reads CAWRPLWGGTYEQYF. CDR3 nucleotide sequence: TGTGCCTGGAGGCCCCTCTGGGGGGGGACCTACGAGCAGTACTTC. The full variable domain, in which reference TRBV30 and TRBJ2-7 provide the parts outside the CDR3, is SQTIHQWPATLVQPVGSPLSLECTVEGTSNPNLYWYRQAAGRGLQLLFYSVGIGQISSEVPQNLSASRPQDRQFILSSKKLLLSDSGFYLCAWRPLWGGTYEQYFGPGTRLTVT.

V usage is TRBV4-2 and J usage is TRBJ2-1; 8 nucleotides align to TRBD1. The CDR3 sequence is 16 residues long. V was pared by 2 bases and J by 3 bases, with 6 bases of the junction left unmatched. Germline CDR1 LGHNA, CDR2 YNFKEQ. The CDR3 spells CASSQRTGSYYNEQFF. CDR3 coding DNA: TGTGCCAGCAGCCAAAGGACAGGGAGTTACTACAATGAGCAGTTCTTC.

The chain combines TRBV4-3 with TRBJ1-3, with a tentative D call TRBD1 (5 bases). The V and J ends lost 2 bases and 3 bases respectively, with 11 bases between them. CDR3 size: 15 residues. Germline CDR1 is LGHNA and CDR2 is YSLEER. DNA for the CDR3: TGCGCCAGCAGCCAATCCGCGCAGGGTGGAAACACCATATATTTT. As protein: CASSQSAQGGNTIYF.

This rearrangement joins TRBV5-4 to TRBJ2-5; TRBD2 might be the D (6 bases). The V gene lost 3 bases and the J gene lost 5 bases, with 8 bases spanning the gap. Germline values: CDR1 SGHNT, CDR2 YYREEE (reference sequence). The CDR3 is 12 residues long. The CDR3 nucleotides read TGTGCCAGCAGCTATGGGAGGGAGACCCAGTACTTC. As protein: CASSYGRETQYF.

V and J are TRBV18 and TRBJ1-1, with TRBD1 matching over 8 bases. With 5 bases clipped from V and 4 bases from J, the junction kept 9 bases outside the gene matches. The length of the CDR3 is 15 residues. Germline V gene lookup returns CDR1 KGHSH and CDR2 LQKENI. The CDR3 loop reads CASSELQGGGTEAFF. The DNA for the CDR3 is TGTGCCAGCTCAGAGTTACAGGGGGGAGGCACTGAAGCTTTCTTT. The full variable domain, its missing parts supplied by reference TRBV18 and TRBJ1-1, is NAGVMQNPRHLVRRRGQEARLRCSPMKGHSHVYWYRQLPEEGLKFMVYLQKENIIDESGMPKERFSAEFPKEGPSILRIQQVVRGDSAAYFCASSELQGGGTEAFFGQGTRLTVV.

The chain links TRBV2 to TRBJ2-5, with 7 bases identical to TRBD1. The CDR3 spans 15 residues. Germline V CDR1 and CDR2: SNHLY, FYNNEI. J was trimmed by 5 bases and V by 6 bases; bases with no gene match: 12. The CDR3 nucleotides read TGTGCCAGCAGATCCAGGGGGACGGCCTCGGAGACCCAGTACTTC. It codes for CASRSRGTASETQYF. Complete variable domain (other parts from reference TRBV2 and TRBJ2-5): EPEVTQTPSHQVTQMGQEVILRCVPISNHLYFYWYRQILGQKVEFLVSFYNNEISEKSEIFDDQFSVERPDGSNFTLKIRSTKLEDSAMYFCASRSRGTASETQYFGPGTRLLVL.

J is TRBJ2-3 and V is TRBV27; D ambiguous. Looked up from germline, CDR1 is MNHEY and CDR2 is SMNVEV (reference sequence). The CDR3 extends over 15 amino acids. V lost 1 base and J lost 0, with 8 bases in between. As DNA, the CDR3 is TGTGCCAGCAGTTTATACGGCACTAGCACAGATACGCAGTATTTT. Its translation: CASSLYGTSTDTQYF.

The CDR3 loop reads CASSFKGNSPLHF. The CDR3 region has the DNA TGTGCCAGCAGTTTCAAGGGAAATTCACCCCTCCACTTT. V gene TRBV12-3 or TRBV12-4 combines with J gene TRBJ1-6; D is ambiguous. The CDR3 sequence is 13 residues long. Trimming pared 3 bases from V and 7 bases from J, leaving 7 bases between.

The J gene is TRBJ2-1, the V gene TRBV6-2 or TRBV6-3; possible D gene TRBD2, 6 bases. The germline CDR1 and CDR2 sequences are MNHEY and SVGEGT. The ends were cut back, 4 bases at V and 3 bases at J, with 13 bases in the middle. CDR3 size: 15 residues. For the CDR3, the DNA is TGTGCCAGCAGTTTAGGAGGGGTTTACTACAATGAGCAGTTCTTC. Protein product: CASSLGGVYYNEQFF.